This TCR beta chain is from a study of STAT5B mutations in CD4+ large granular lymphocyte leukemia. From germline, CDR1 is SGHDN and CDR2 FVKESK. CDR3 length equals 15 residues. With 1 base removed from V and 1 base from J, the gap between germline ends came to 10 bases. Authors' processing steps: Productive clonotypes were detectable down to 2.59 x 10-5 frequency. Repertoires were generated with immunoSEQ multiplex PCR, while TCRdb's copy carries only in-frame clones and drops some. V and J calls plus clone size are reproduced from that table; the DNA served to infer D and trimming. Of about 26,000 clones in the sample, around 81% were seen once.

The sequence came from a human donor in good health. The gene calls are TRBV14 and TRBJ2-5; D possibly corresponds to TRBD1 (6 bases). Sequencing was done on a sample of CD4+ T cells from blood buffy coats. Written as DNA, the CDR3 is TGTGCCAGCAGCCAAGTTGGACAGATCCAAGAGACCCAGTACTTC. Translation gives CASSQVGQIQETQYF.